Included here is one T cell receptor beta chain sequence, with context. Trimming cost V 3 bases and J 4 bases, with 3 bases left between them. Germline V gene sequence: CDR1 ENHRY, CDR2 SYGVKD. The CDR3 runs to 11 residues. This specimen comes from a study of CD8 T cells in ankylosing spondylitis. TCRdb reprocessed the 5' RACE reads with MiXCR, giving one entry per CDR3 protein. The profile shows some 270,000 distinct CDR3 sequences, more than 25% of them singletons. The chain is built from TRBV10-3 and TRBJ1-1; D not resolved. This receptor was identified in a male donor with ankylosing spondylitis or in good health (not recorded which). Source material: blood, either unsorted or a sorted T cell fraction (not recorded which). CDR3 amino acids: CAISEGTEAFF. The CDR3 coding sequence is TGTGCCATCAGTGAAGGCACTGAAGCTTTCTTT.